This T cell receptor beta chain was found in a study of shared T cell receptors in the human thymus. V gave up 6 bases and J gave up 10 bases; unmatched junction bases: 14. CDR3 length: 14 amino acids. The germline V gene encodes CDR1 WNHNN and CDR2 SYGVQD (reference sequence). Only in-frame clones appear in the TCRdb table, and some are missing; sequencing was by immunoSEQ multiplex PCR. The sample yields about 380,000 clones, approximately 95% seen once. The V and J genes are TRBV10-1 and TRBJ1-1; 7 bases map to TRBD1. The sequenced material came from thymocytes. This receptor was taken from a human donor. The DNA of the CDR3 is TGCGCCAGCAGCGCACCGGACAGGAGGGCGGGAGCTTTCTTT. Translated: CASSAPDRRAGAFF.